This TCR beta chain was sequenced during a study of response to subunit inactivated influenza vaccine. TCRdb ran MiXCR on the RT-PCR reads and lists one entry per CDR3 protein. The sample yields 530,000 or so distinct CDR3 sequences, roughly 27% seen once. V was clipped by 3 bases and J by 7 bases, with 12 bases between them. The CDR3 has 14 amino acids. Germline V gene lookup returns CDR1 LGHNA and CDR2 YNFKEQ. V usage is TRBV4-2 and J usage is TRBJ2-2; tentatively, D is TRBD1 (5 bases). The clonotype comes from a man aged 45-65 years who received an inactivated influenza vaccine. The sequencing here drew on CD4+ T cells sorted from PBMCs, taken 4 to 6 days after vaccination. CDR3 loop: CASSQTEKGGELFF. CDR3 DNA: TGTGCCAGCAGCCAGACAGAGAAGGGCGGGGAGCTGTTTTTT.